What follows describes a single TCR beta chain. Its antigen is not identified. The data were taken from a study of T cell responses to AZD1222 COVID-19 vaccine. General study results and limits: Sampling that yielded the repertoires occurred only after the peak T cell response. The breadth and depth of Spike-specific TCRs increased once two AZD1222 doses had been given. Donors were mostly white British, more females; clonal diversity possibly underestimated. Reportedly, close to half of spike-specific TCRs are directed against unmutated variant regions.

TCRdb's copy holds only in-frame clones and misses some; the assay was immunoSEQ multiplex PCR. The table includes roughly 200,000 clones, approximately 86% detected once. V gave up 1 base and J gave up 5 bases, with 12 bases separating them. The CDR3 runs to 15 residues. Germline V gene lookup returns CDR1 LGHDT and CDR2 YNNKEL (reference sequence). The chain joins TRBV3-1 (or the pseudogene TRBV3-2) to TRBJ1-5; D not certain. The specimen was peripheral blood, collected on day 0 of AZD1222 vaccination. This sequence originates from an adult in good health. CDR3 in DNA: TGTGCCAGCAGCCAAGTTCCTGGAAGGGATCAGCCCCAGCATTTT. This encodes CASSQVPGRDQPQHF.